The clone carrying this TCR beta chain was recorded at least ten times. Its antigen is as yet unknown. The record originates from a study of T-cell reconstitution after alpha-beta-depleted transplantation in children. Study results and limitations: Reported findings indicate that, about two months after transplant, alpha-beta T cells came from several hundred expanded clones, which were derived from non-depleted graft cells. Newly generated T cells supplied most T-cell counts and diversity one year post-transplant. Several patients had high TCRbeta diversity at day 60; it came from surviving recipient T cells and thymic progenitors.

CDR1 is MDHEN, CDR2 SYDVKM, per germline. Trimming removed 5 bases from V and 3 bases from J, with 18 bases in between. CDR3 size: 16 residues. Unique molecular identifiers tagged the TCRbeta library. In TCRdb, the PCR reads were re-called with MiXCR into one record per CDR3 protein. The sample lists 250,000 to 300,000 distinct CDR3 sequences; roughly 9.1% were seen once. The sequence was collected from a boy in the first two years of life with acute myeloid leukemia, due to receive a stem cell transplant. Material: PBMCs, obtained before TCRalphabeta/CD19-depleted stem cell transplant. The gene calls are TRBV28 and TRBJ2-3; the D gene could be TRBD1 or TRBD2 (5 bases each). The CDR3 DNA reads TGTGCCAGCAGTACCCTCCCGGGACCGAGGACAGATACGCAGTATTTT. Its protein is CASSTLPGPRTDTQYF.